This note documents a single T cell receptor beta chain sequence. Antigen: not known. Sample-barcoded 5' priming and a J-beta primer mix drove a second PCR of about 6 to 12 cycles. A tag from a template-switch adaptor with 12 random nucleotides marked each cDNA molecule. Using its own MiXCR run on the 5' RACE reads, TCRdb lists one record per CDR3 protein. The sample includes some 1.5 million distinct CDR3 sequences, approximately 30% of them seen just once. Deletions cut 7 bases from V and 5 bases from J, with 17 bases between. The CDR3 is made up of 13 amino acids. Germline V gene data show CDR1 as SQVTM and CDR2 as ANQGSEA. The data stem from a study of blood T cells in healthy people across ages. The study, taken as a whole, reports: Diversity of TCR beta correlated strongly with naive T cell percentage. Age brought a roughly linear fall in TCR beta diversity measured per million T cells. Estimated diversity across one million T cells was deemed an underestimate.

The V gene is TRBV29-1, the J gene TRBJ1-1; possible D gene TRBD1, 6 bases. The receptor's source is a woman aged 25 to 39 in good health. Material for sequencing was blood. The chain's CDR3 is CSASQGFGTEAFF. The CDR3 nucleotides read TGCAGCGCCTCTCAGGGGTTTGGAACTGAAGCTTTCTTT.